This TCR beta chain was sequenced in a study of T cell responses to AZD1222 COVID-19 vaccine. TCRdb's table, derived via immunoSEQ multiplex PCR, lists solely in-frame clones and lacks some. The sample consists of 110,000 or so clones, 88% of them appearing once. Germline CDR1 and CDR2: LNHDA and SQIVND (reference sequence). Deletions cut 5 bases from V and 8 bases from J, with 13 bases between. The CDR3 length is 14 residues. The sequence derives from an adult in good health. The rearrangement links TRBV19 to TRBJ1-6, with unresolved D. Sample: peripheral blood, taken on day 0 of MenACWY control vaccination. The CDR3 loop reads CASSPPGRDSPLHF. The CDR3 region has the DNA TGTGCCAGTAGTCCCCCAGGACGGGATTCACCCCTCCACTTT.